This paragraph reports one T cell receptor (beta chain). This entry belongs to a study of blood T cell repertoires in COVID-19. Across the whole study: Nucleic acid was either cDNA or gDNA, and it came from T cells, B-cell-depleted T cells, or PBMCs.

The CDR3 totals 14 residues. V dropped 3 bases and J dropped 7 bases, with 10 bases sitting between them. The germline V gene encodes CDR1 SGHTA and CDR2 FQGNSA. The protocol was immunoSEQ multiplex PCR, while the TCRdb copy is restricted to in-frame clones and leaves out a portion. This table holds hundreds of thousands of clones, 87% found once. The clonotype originates from a woman between 40 and 55 years old who had recovered from COVID-19. J is TRBJ1-6 and V is TRBV7-2; D gene unclear. What was sequenced was peripheral blood. The CDR3 loop is CASSLTAGNSPLHF. For the CDR3, the DNA is TGTGCCAGCAGCTTGACCGCGGGGAATTCACCCCTCCACTTT.